This T cell receptor beta chain derives from a study of cytomegalovirus exposure and HLA in healthy donors. Looking at the study overall: Within the Caucasian-associated ancestry cluster were around 80% of the 398 genotyped donors.

PCR used 60 Vbeta primers and 13 Jbeta primers. Clones were read by immunoSEQ multiplex PCR, and TCRdb kept only the in-frame ones, dropping some. This sample has just over 200,000 clones, with approximately 70% found just once. There are 14 residues in the CDR3. The germline gives CDR1 MNHEY, CDR2 SMNVEV (reference sequence). J lost 2 bases, V lost 3 bases, and 2 bases had no gene match. The sequence was collected from a man aged 35 to 55 in good health and CMV-seropositive. The rearrangement uses TRBV27 and TRBJ2-7, with 9 bases fitting TRBD1. The material sequenced was PBMCs. The CDR3 nucleotides read TGTGCCAGCAGTTTCAGACAGGGGGCCTACGAGCAGTACTTC. Encoded protein: CASSFRQGAYEQYF.